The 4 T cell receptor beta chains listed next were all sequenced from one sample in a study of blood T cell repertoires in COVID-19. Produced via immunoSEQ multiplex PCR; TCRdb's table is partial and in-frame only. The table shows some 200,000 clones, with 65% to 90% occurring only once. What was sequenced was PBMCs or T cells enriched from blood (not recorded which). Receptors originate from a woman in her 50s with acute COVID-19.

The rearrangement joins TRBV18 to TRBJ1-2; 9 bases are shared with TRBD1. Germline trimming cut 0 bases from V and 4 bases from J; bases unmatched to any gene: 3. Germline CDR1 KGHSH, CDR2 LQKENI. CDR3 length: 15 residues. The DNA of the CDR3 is TGTGCCAGCTCACCACCCGGGACAGGGCCCTATGGCTACACCTTC. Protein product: CASSPPGTGPYGYTF.

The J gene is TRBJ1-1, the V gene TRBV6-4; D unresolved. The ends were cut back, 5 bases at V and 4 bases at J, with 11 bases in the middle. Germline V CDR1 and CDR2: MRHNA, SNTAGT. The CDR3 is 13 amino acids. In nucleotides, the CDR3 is TGTGCCAGCAGTACGCAGGAGGGCACTGAAGCTTTCTTT. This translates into CASSTQEGTEAFF.

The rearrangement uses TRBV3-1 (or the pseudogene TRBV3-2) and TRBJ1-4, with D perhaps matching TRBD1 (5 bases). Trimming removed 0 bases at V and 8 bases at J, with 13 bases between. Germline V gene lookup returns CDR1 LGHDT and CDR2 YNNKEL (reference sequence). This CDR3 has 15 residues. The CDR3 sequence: CASSQDGGRQEKLFF. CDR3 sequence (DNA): TGTGCCAGCAGCCAAGATGGGGGGAGACAAGAAAAACTGTTTTTT.

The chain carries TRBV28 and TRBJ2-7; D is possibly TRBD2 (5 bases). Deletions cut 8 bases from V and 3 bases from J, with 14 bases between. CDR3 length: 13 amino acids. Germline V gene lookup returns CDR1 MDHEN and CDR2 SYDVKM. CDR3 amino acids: CASVRGPFYEQYF. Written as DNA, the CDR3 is TGTGCCAGCGTCCGGGGTCCCTTCTACGAGCAGTACTTC. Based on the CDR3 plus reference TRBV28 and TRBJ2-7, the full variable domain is DVKVTQSSRYLVKRTGEKVFLECVQDMDHENMFWYRQDPGLGLRLIYFSYDVKMKEKGDIPEGYSVSREKKERFSLILESASTNQTSMYLCASVRGPFYEQYFGPGTRLTVT.